Given below is one TCR beta chain in context. This sample was taken from a study of T-cell memory formation after mild COVID-19. In TCRdb, the 5' RACE reads were re-called with MiXCR into one record per CDR3 protein. Counted here are 300,000 to 400,000 distinct CDR3 sequences, 15% to 20% occurring once; the ten biggest clones make up around 22%. The germline V and J ends were trimmed by 3 bases and 0 bases, with 14 bases remaining between them. The CDR3 contains 17 residues. The germline V gene encodes CDR1 LGHDT and CDR2 YNNKEL (reference sequence). The chain recombines TRBV3-1 with TRBJ1-4; no clear D gene. The source is a man aged 18 to 30 who had mild COVID-19 (a few samples of this study predate the infection). Cell type and time point are not known. The specimen sequenced was PBMCs or a T cell subset sorted from them (not recorded which). CDR3 bases: TGTGCCAGCAGCCAGTCTAGGGTTGGAGCAACTAATGAAAAACTGTTTTTT. Translation gives CASSQSRVGATNEKLFF.